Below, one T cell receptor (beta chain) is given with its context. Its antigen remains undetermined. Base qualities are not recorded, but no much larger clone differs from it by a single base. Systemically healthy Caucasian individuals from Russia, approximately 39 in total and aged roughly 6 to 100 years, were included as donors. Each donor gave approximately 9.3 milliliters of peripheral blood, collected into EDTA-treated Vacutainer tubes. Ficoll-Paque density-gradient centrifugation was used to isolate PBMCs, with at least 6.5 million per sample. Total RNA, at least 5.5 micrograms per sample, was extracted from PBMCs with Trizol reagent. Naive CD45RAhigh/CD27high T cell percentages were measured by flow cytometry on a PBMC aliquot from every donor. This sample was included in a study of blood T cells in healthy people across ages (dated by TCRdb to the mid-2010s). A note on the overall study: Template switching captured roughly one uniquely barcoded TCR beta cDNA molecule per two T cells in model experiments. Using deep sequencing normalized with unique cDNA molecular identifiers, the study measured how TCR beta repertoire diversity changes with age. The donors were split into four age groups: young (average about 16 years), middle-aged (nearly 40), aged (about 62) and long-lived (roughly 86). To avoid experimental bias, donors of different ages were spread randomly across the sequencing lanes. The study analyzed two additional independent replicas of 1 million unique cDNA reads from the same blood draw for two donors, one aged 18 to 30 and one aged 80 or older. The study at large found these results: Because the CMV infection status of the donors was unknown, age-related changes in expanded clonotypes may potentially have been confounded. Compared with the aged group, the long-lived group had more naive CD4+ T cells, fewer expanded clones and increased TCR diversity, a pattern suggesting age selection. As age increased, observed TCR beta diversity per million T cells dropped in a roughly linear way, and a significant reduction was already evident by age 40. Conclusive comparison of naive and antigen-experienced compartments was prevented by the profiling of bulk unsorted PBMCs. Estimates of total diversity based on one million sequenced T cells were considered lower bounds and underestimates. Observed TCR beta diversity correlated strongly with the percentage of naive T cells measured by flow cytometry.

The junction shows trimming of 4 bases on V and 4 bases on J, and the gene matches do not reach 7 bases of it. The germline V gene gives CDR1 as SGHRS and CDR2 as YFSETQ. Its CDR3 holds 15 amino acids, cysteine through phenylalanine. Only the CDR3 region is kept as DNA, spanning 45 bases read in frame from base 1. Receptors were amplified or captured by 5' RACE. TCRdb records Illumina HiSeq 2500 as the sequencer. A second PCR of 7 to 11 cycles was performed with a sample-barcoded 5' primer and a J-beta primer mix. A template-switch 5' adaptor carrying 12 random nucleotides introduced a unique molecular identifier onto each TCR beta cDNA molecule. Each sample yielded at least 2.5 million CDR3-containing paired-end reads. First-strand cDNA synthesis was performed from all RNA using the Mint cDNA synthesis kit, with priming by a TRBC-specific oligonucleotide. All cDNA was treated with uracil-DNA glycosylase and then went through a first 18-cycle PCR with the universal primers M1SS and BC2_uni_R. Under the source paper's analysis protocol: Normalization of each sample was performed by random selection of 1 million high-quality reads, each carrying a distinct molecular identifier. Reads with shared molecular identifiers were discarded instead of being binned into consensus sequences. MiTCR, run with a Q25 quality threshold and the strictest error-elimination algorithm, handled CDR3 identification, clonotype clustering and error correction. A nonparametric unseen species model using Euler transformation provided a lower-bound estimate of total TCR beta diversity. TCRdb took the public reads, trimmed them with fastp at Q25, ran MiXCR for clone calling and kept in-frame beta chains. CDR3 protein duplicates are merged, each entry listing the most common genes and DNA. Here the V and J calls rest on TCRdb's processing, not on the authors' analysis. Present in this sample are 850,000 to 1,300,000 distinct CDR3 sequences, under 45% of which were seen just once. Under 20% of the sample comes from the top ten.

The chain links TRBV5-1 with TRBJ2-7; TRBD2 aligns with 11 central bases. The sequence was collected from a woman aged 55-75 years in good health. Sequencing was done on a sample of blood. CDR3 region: CASSMGTSGIYEQYF. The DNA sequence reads TGCGCCAGCAGCATGGGGACTAGCGGAATTTACGAGCAGTACTTC. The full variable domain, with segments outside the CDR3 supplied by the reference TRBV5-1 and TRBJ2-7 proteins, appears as KAGVTQTPRYLIKTRGQQVTLSCSPISGHRSVSWYQQTPGQGLQFLFEYFSETQRNKGNFPGRFSGRQFSNSRSEMNVSTLELGDSALYLCASSMGTSGIYEQYFGPGTRLTVT.